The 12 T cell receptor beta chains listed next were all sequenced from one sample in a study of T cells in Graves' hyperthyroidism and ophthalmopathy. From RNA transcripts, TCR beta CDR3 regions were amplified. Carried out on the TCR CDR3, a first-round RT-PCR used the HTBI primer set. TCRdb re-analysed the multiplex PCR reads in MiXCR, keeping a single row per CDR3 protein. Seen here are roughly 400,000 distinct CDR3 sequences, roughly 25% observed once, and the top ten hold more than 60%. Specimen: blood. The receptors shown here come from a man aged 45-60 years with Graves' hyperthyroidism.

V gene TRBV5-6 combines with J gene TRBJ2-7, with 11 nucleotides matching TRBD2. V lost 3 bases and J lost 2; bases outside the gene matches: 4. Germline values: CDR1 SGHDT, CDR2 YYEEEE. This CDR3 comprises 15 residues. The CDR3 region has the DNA TGTGCCAGCAGCTGGGGGACTAGCGGAACCTACGAGCAGTACTTC. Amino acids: CASSWGTSGTYEQYF.

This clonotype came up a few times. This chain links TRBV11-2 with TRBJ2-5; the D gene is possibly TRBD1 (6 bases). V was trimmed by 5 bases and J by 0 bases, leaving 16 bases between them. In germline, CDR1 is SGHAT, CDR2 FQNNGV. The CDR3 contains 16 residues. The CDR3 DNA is TGTGCCAGCAGCCCCCGGACAGTGGGGTACCAAGAGACCCAGTACTTC. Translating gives CASSPRTVGYQETQYF.

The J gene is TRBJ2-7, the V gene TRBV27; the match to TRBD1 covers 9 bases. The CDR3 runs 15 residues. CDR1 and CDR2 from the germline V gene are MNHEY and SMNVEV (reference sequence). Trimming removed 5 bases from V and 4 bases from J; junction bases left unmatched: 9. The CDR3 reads CASSEGQGKPYEQYF. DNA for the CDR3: TGTGCCAGCAGTGAGGGACAGGGAAAACCTTACGAGCAGTACTTC.

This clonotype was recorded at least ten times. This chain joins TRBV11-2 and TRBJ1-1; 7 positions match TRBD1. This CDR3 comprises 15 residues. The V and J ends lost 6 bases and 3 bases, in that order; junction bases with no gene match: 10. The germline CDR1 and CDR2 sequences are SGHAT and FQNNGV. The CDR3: CASRRPTGFDTEAFF. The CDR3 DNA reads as TGTGCCAGCAGACGACCGACAGGGTTTGACACTGAAGCTTTCTTT.

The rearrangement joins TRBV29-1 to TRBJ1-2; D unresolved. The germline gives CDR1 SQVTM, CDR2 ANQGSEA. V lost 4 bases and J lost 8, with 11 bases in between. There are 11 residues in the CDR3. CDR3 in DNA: TGCAGCGTTGGTAACGATGAGGGCTACACCTTC. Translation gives CSVGNDEGYTF.

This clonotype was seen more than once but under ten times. CDR3 sequence reads: CASSIRTVVSYTF. For the CDR3, the DNA is TGTGCCAGTAGTATACGGACAGTCGTCAGCTACACCTTC. The V and J genes are TRBV19 and TRBJ1-2; D possibly corresponds to TRBD1 (6 bases). Germline CDR1 LNHDA, CDR2 SQIVND (reference sequence). V lost 2 bases and J 9 bases, leaving 13 bases between the germline ends. The CDR3 sequence is 13 residues long.

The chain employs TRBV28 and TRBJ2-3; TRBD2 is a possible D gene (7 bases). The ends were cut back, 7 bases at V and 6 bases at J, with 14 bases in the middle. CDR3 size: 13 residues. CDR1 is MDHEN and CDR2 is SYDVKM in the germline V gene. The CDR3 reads CASNDRREDTQYF. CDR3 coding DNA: TGTGCCAGCAACGACAGGCGGGAGGATACGCAGTATTTT.

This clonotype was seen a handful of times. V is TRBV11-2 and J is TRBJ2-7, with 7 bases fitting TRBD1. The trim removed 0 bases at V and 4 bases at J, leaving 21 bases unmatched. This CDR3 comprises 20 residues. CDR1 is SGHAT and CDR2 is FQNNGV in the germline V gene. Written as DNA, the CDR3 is TGTGCCAGCAGCTTAGATCTAGCTCAAAACGAAGACAGGGATCGGTACGAGCAGTACTTC. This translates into CASSLDLAQNEDRDRYEQYF.

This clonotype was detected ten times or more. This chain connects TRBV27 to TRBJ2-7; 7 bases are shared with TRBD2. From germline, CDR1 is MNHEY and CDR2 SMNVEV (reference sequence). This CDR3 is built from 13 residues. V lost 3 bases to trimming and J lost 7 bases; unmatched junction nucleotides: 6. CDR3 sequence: CASSLVGAGEQYF. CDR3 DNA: TGTGCCAGCAGTTTGGTGGGAGCGGGGGAGCAGTACTTC.

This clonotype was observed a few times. CDR3 amino acids: CASSPPVRYDTQYF. For the CDR3, the DNA is TGTGCCAGCTCACCACCGGTACGGTACGATACGCAGTATTTT. This rearrangement joins TRBV18 to TRBJ2-3; D gene uncertain. The CDR3 runs to 14 residues. V shed 0 bases and J shed 6 bases, with 10 bases lying between them. Germline CDR1 is KGHSH and CDR2 is LQKENI.

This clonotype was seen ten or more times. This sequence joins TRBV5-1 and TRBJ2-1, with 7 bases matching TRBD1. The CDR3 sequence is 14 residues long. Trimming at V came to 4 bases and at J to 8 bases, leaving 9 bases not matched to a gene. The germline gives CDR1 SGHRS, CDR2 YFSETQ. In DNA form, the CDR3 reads TGCGCCAGCAGCGGGACAGCTAAAAAAGATGAGCAGTTCTTC. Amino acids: CASSGTAKKDEQFF.

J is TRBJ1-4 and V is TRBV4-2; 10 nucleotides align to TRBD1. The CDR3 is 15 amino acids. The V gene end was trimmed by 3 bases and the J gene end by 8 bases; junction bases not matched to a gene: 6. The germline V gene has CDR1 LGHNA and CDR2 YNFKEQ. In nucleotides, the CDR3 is TGTGCCAGCAGCCAGGAGGGACAGGGGATCGAAAAACTGTTTTTT. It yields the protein CASSQEGQGIEKLFF.